Described below is a single T cell receptor (beta chain) sequence and its context. At the DNA level, this CDR3 is encoded by other sequences in the same sample as well. This specimen comes from a study of blood T cell repertoires in COVID-19. Germline CDR1 MNHEY, CDR2 SVGEGT. The CDR3 is 15 residues long. Trimming removed 2 bases from V and 5 bases from J; junction bases left unmatched: 3. Assay: immunoSEQ multiplex PCR; the TCRdb copy retains only in-frame clones and omits some. The sample yields 250,000 to 300,000 clones, 88% seen once. Sequenced: peripheral blood. The receptor was isolated from a woman aged 35 to 49 who had recovered from COVID-19. V is TRBV6-2 or TRBV6-3 and J is TRBJ2-2; 9 nucleotides line up with TRBD2. The CDR3 nucleotides read TGTGCCAGCAGTTACGGGCTAGCGGGGACCGGGGAGCTGTTTTTT. Amino acid sequence: CASSYGLAGTGELFF.